The TCR beta chain under discussion was sequenced for a study of shared clonotypes between healthy human individuals. TCRdb keeps only in-frame clones here, not all; method: immunoSEQ multiplex PCR. The table has 1.6 million or so clones, approximately 98.5% seen once. The CDR3 totals 14 residues. The V gene's germline CDR1 is SGHDN and CDR2 FVKESK. V lost 1 base and J lost 5, with 11 bases in between. Donors, without exception, were Caucasian adults residing in Nashville, Tennessee. Source material: naive CD4+ T cells sorted from blood. Subset noted: CD45RA+ positively selected. The TCR was taken from a man between 25 and 39 years old in good health. The chain couples TRBV14 to TRBJ1-1; D remains unclear. DNA for the CDR3: TGTGCCAGCAGCCAAGTGAGCGGAGGGACTGAAGCTTTCTTT. This encodes CASSQVSGGTEAFF.